This TCR beta chain was sequenced during a study of graft-versus-host responses after intestinal transplantation. Across the whole study: Induction with anti-thymocyte globulin, then tacrolimus and steroids for roughly 3 years, was given to all recipients. Study results and caveats: The recipient marrow held GvH clones, and some of them showed up first in ileum or blood. Patients with graft-donor T cell macrochimerism had high graft-versus-host to host-versus-graft clonal ratios in allografts.

Sequencing was performed with immunoSEQ multiplex PCR; in TCRdb, only in-frame clones are kept and a portion is missing. The sample carries 25,000 to 30,000 clones, just over 90% recorded once. V shed 2 bases, J shed 3 bases, and the junction held 5 bases outside the gene matches. Germline assignment: CDR1 SGDLS and CDR2 YYNGEE. This CDR3 spans 15 amino acids. This clone showed up just once. Its antigen is unknown. This clonotype originated in a human patient who received an intestinal transplant, so some T cells may come from the graft donor. This specimen consisted of PBMCs, obtained 18 days after transplant. The chain is built from TRBV9 and TRBJ1-2, with 9 bases matching TRBD1. DNA for the CDR3: TGTGCCAGCAGCGTTGGGGACAGGGTACACTATGGCTACACCTTC. Translated, it gives CASSVGDRVHYGYTF.